This T cell receptor (beta chain) is drawn from a study of post-analysis software for immune sequencing data. About the study: The study covered relapsing-remitting, secondary progressive and progressive-relapsing courses of multiple sclerosis. Study-wide findings and caveats: Samples from one preparation batch, clustered by F measure, grouped strongly together. Significantly decreased normalized Chao1 diversity was recorded for multiple sclerosis patients relative to controls.

As regards this clonotype: The antigen is not known. At one end, the junction sequence differs from germline, possibly due to a read error.

Researchers reported that TCR beta cDNA libraries carried unique molecular identifiers. MiXCR was run by TCRdb on the PCR reads, yielding one entry per CDR3 protein. The data show hundreds of thousands of distinct CDR3 sequences, roughly three fifths seen once. This sequence originates from a girl aged 2 to 9 with multiple sclerosis. Input material: blood.

CDR3 loop: CTSSGGVTDGYTF. As DNA, the CDR3 is TGCACCAGCAGTGGGGGTGTAACGGATGGCTACACCTTC. This chain connects TRBV10-2 to TRBJ1-2; D is possibly TRBD1 (5 bases). The CDR3 totals 13 residues. Germline values: CDR1 WSHSY, CDR2 SAAADI.